The next 25 T cell receptor beta chains were all read from a single sample in a study of blood T cells in healthy people across ages. The second PCR ran about 6 to 12 cycles with a sample-barcoded 5' primer and J-beta primers. TCRdb recomputed calls from the 5' RACE reads with MiXCR, one row per CDR3 protein. The repertoire includes about 1.6 million distinct CDR3 sequences, about 32% of them detected once, and about 11% sits in the top ten. Sequencing used blood. These receptors came from a woman aged 25 to 39 in good health.

V is TRBV2 and J is TRBJ2-7; 9 bases match TRBD1. Germline CDR1 is SNHLY and CDR2 is FYNNEI. Germline trimming cut 6 bases from V and 4 bases from J; bases unmatched to any gene: 7. The CDR3 is made up of 14 amino acids. The CDR3 is CASRRDRVSYEQYF. As DNA, the CDR3 is TGTGCCAGCAGAAGGGACAGGGTATCGTACGAGCAGTACTTC.

This clonotype occurred many times. This chain links TRBV29-1 with TRBJ1-2; no reliable D call. Germline V gene lookup returns CDR1 SQVTM and CDR2 ANQGSEA. Trimming pared 4 bases from V and 4 bases from J, leaving 16 bases between. This CDR3 spans 14 amino acids. The CDR3 loop reads CSVVAGSNSYGYTF. CDR3 DNA sequence: TGCAGCGTTGTGGCAGGCTCGAATTCCTATGGCTACACCTTC.

This chain links TRBV20-1 with TRBJ1-2, with 7 nucleotides matching TRBD1. Unmatched junction bases numbered 7, after V lost 1 base and J lost 8 bases. From germline, CDR1 is DFQATT and CDR2 SNEGSKA (reference sequence). The CDR3 length is 13 residues. Here the CDR3 reads CSARVDREKGYTF. The CDR3 DNA sequence: TGCAGTGCTAGAGTAGACAGGGAAAAGGGCTACACCTTC.

The chain joins TRBV4-1 to TRBJ2-3; 14 positions match TRBD2. CDR3 length: 20 amino acids. V dropped 2 bases and J dropped 1; count of bases not matched to a gene: 11. Germline V gene data show CDR1 as MGHRA and CDR2 as YSYEKL. The CDR3, as DNA: TGCGCCAGCAGCCAACTTGGACTAGCGGGAGGATCAAGGGGCACAGATACGCAGTATTTT. It specifies CASSQLGLAGGSRGTDTQYF.

The V and J genes are TRBV24-1 and TRBJ2-7; unclear D gene. Trimming took off 4 bases at V and 3 bases at J, with 9 bases between the two ends. The CDR3 has 13 amino acids. Germline CDR1 is KGHDR and CDR2 is SFDVKD. The CDR3 here is CATSDPHSYEQYF. CDR3 nucleotide sequence: TGTGCCACCAGTGACCCTCACAGCTACGAGCAGTACTTC.

This rearrangement joins TRBV20-1 to TRBJ1-4, with D unclear. Germline assignment: CDR1 DFQATT and CDR2 SNEGSKA (reference sequence). The CDR3 sequence is 14 residues long. V was trimmed by 2 bases and J by 7 bases, leaving 14 bases between them. The CDR3 is CSARNVGLGEKLFF. CDR3 bases: TGCAGTGCTAGAAATGTCGGTTTGGGTGAAAAACTGTTTTTT.

This chain links TRBV27 with TRBJ2-1, with 7 bases aligning to TRBD2. V lost 2 bases and J lost 13; bases outside the gene matches: 17. The CDR3 has 16 residues. CDR1 is MNHEY, CDR2 SMNVEV, per germline (reference sequence). CDR3 coding DNA: TGTGCCAGCAGTTTAAGCGCGGGAGTCTACAAAGAGACCCAGTTCTTC. Amino acid sequence: CASSLSAGVYKETQFF.

This clonotype was counted between two and nine times. The chain joins TRBV29-1 to TRBJ2-2; 8 nucleotides match TRBD1. Trimming removed 3 bases from V and 5 bases from J; junction bases left unmatched: 5. This CDR3 has 14 amino acids. Germline V gene sequence: CDR1 SQVTM, CDR2 ANQGSEA. The CDR3 DNA reads TGCAGCGTTGACGCGCAGGGGGCGACCGGGGAGCTGTTTTTT. It is translated as CSVDAQGATGELFF.

As concerns this clonotype: Without the conserved terminal phenylalanine or tryptophan, this CDR3 likely stems from a read error. The chain employs TRBV5-5 and TRBJ1-1, with D possibly matching TRBD1 (5 bases). CDR1 and CDR2 (germline): SGHKS, YYEKEE (reference sequence). The CDR3 is made up of 12 amino acids. V was clipped by 5 bases and J by 7 bases, with 12 bases between them. In DNA form, the CDR3 reads TGTGCCAGCAGGCGGGCCGGGGGTGAAGCTTTCTTG. The encoded protein is CASRRAGGEAFL.

This clonotype was picked up a small number of times. The chain links TRBV7-2 to TRBJ2-7; D gene unclear. The end of the DNA is better explained by TRBJ2-5, so the J call may be wrong. The CDR3 length is 18 residues. The germline V gene encodes CDR1 SGHTA and CDR2 FQGNSA. The CDR3 reads CASSSNRPGQAVDETQYF. The CDR3 DNA reads as TGTGCCAGCAGCTCAAATCGACCGGGCCAAGCAGTCGATGAGACCCAGTACTTC.

This clonotype was seen a handful of times. The chain has TRBV5-1 and TRBJ2-5; possibly TRBD1 or TRBD2 for D (5 bases each). The CDR3 sequence is 17 residues long. The V end was cut by 0 bases, the J end by 1 base, with 16 bases between. Germline CDR1 and CDR2: SGHRS and YFSETQ. CDR3 sequence: CASSLAGSRGAQETQYF. In nucleotides, the CDR3 is TGCGCCAGCAGCTTGGCCGGTAGCCGGGGCGCCCAAGAGACCCAGTACTTC.

The rearrangement links TRBV5-4 to TRBJ2-5; the D gene is possibly TRBD1 (6 bases). This CDR3 region has 17 residues. Looked up from germline, CDR1 is SGHNT and CDR2 is YYREEE (reference sequence). The V end lost 1 base, the J end lost 2 bases, and 18 bases lay between the germline ends. CDR3 amino acids: CASSLPRQGISQETQYF. The CDR3 DNA reads TGTGCCAGCAGCTTGCCCCGGCAGGGGATTTCTCAAGAGACCCAGTACTTC.

This clonotype was seen more than once but under ten times. The chain recombines TRBV20-1 with TRBJ1-1, with D perhaps matching TRBD1 (5 bases). V lost 7 bases and J 1 base, leaving 19 bases between the germline ends. The CDR3 consists of 15 residues. The V gene's germline CDR1 is DFQATT and CDR2 SNEGSKA (reference sequence). The CDR3 region has the DNA TGCAGTGTATTGAGGGGAGCCCTCTCGAACACTGAAGCTTTCTTT. Translation gives CSVLRGALSNTEAFF.

Points on this clonotype: The junction departs from germline at one end; a sequencing error may be responsible. The V call is TRBV20-1, the J call TRBJ2-7, with 9 bases lining up with TRBD2. Germline CDR1 and CDR2: DFQATT and SNEGSKA (reference sequence). This CDR3 spans 11 amino acids. As DNA, the CDR3 is TGCAGTGCTAGAGTTTATAGCGGGGGTTTGTTC. Protein: CSARVYSGGLF.

The chain couples TRBV27 to TRBJ1-1; the D gene is possibly TRBD1 (5 bases). With 6 bases removed from V and 4 bases from J, the gap between germline ends came to 15 bases. CDR3 length equals 14 residues. Per germline, CDR1 MNHEY and CDR2 SMNVEV (reference sequence). CDR3 in DNA: TGTGCCAGCAGCTATGGGAGGGGCCGCACTGAAGCTTTCTTT. Amino acids: CASSYGRGRTEAFF.

The V gene is TRBV28, the J gene TRBJ1-1; a weak D match, TRBD1 (5 bases). The CDR3 has 14 residues. The germline V gene encodes CDR1 MDHEN and CDR2 SYDVKM. V was trimmed by 1 base and J by 6 bases, leaving 12 bases between them. The CDR3 here is CASSLSYRQPEAFF. CDR3 DNA sequence: TGTGCCAGCAGTTTATCCTACCGACAGCCTGAAGCTTTCTTT. The entire variable domain, with the rest obtained from reference TRBV28 and TRBJ1-1, is as follows: DVKVTQSSRYLVKRTGEKVFLECVQDMDHENMFWYRQDPGLGLRLIYFSYDVKMKEKGDIPEGYSVSREKKERFSLILESASTNQTSMYLCASSLSYRQPEAFFGQGTRLTVV.

This clonotype was seen more than once but under ten times. This chain uses TRBV20-1 with TRBJ2-3; TRBD2 matches at 10 bases. Losses at the gene ends were 1 base for V and 6 bases for J; bases not matched to a gene: 10. Germline CDR1 DFQATT, CDR2 SNEGSKA (reference sequence). CDR3 length: 16 amino acids. The CDR3 reads CSARGQREGPPDTQYF. CDR3 nucleotide sequence: TGCAGTGCTAGAGGCCAGCGGGAGGGACCCCCCGATACGCAGTATTTT.

On this clonotype: At one end, the junction sequence differs from germline, possibly due to a read error. The genes are TRBV12-3 or TRBV12-4 and TRBJ2-7, with D possibly matching TRBD1 (5 bases). CDR3 length: 14 residues. The CDR3 here is CAGSLLGAHYEQYF. The CDR3 DNA is TGTGCCGGCAGTTTATTAGGGGCCCACTACGAGCAGTACTTC.

In this sample, this clonotype turned up many times. The chain links TRBV6-6 to TRBJ2-4; D is possibly TRBD1 (5 bases). The end of the DNA aligns better with TRBJ2-7, so the J call may be wrong. The CDR3 loop spans 11 amino acids. CDR1 MNHNY and CDR2 SVGAGI come from the germline V gene (reference sequence). This chain's CDR3 is CASRRGDEQYF. The CDR3 bases are TGTGCCAGCCGAAGGGGTGACGAGCAGTACTTC.

This CDR3 reads CASSNQPGGEQYF. In DNA form, the CDR3 reads TGTGCCAGCAGCAACCAGCCAGGGGGCGAGCAGTACTTC. The chain uses TRBV5-6 and TRBJ2-7, with 7 bases fitting TRBD1. From germline, CDR1 is SGHDT and CDR2 YYEEEE. V trimming: 4 bases; J trimming: 6 bases; junction bases outside the gene matches: 7. This CDR3 spans 13 amino acids.

CDR3 protein: CASSRVALNTEAFF. CDR3 nucleotides: TGCGCCAGCAGCCGCGTGGCTCTGAACACTGAAGCTTTCTTT. The chain couples TRBV5-1 to TRBJ1-1; no reliable D call. The V and J ends lost 4 bases and 0 bases respectively, with 10 bases between them. The CDR3 is 14 amino acids. Germline lookup yields CDR1 SGHRS and CDR2 YFSETQ.

This clonotype was counted a few times. CDR3 DNA sequence: TGTGCCAGCAGCTTAATAAGCGAACCCATCTATGGCTACACCTTC. This codes for CASSLISEPIYGYTF. The chain links TRBV7-2 to TRBJ1-2, with unresolved D. The ends were cut back, 2 bases at V and 4 bases at J, with 14 bases in the middle. Germline CDR1 and CDR2: SGHTA and FQGNSA. The CDR3 is 15 amino acids. Combining the CDR3 with reference TRBV7-2 and TRBJ1-2 gives the whole variable domain GAGVSQSPSNKVTEKGKDVELRCDPISGHTALYWYRQSLGQGLEFLIYFQGNSAPDKSGLPSDRFSAERTGGSVSTLTIQRTQQEDSAVYLCASSLISEPIYGYTFGSGTRLTVV.

This clonotype was seen a handful of times. The chain recombines TRBV5-1 with TRBJ2-1; D is possibly TRBD2 (5 bases). Trimming cost V 3 bases and J 8 bases, with 12 bases left between them. Germline CDR1 reads SGHRS; CDR2 reads YFSETQ. The CDR3 is 13 amino acids. The CDR3 spells CASSYPGVDEQFF. As DNA, the CDR3 is TGCGCCAGCAGCTACCCCGGGGTCGATGAGCAGTTCTTC.

This rearrangement joins TRBV20-1 to TRBJ2-3, with D possibly matching TRBD2 (7 bases). The CDR3 runs 16 residues. Trimming shortened V by 3 bases and J by 1 base, and 17 bases separated the two germline ends. Germline values: CDR1 DFQATT, CDR2 SNEGSKA (reference sequence). CDR3 in DNA: TGCAGTGCTAGTAACTGGCGGGGGCCCCGCACAGATACGCAGTATTTT. Translated, it gives CSASNWRGPRTDTQYF.

The rearrangement links TRBV7-6 to TRBJ2-5; D ambiguous. V gave up 1 base and J gave up 1 base, with 13 bases separating them. The CDR3 consists of 16 residues. The germline V gene has CDR1 SGHVS and CDR2 FNYEAQ. In DNA, the CDR3 is TGTGCCAGCAGCTTAGGTGGGAACACCCCCCAAGAGACCCAGTACTTC. It codes for CASSLGGNTPQETQYF.